This T cell receptor (beta chain) was sequenced during a study of CD8 T cells in Susac syndrome. This clonotype appeared a few times. Its target is not known. Both CD4+ and CD8+ T cells were negatively isolated, and TEMRA cells underwent FACS enrichment. CDR3 length: 13 residues. The germline V gene encodes CDR1 SEHNR and CDR2 FQNEAQ (reference sequence). V was trimmed by 1 base and J by 6 bases, leaving 7 bases between them. Study results and limitations: The CD4+ T cell repertoire of patients with Susac syndrome showed no detectable clonal expansion.

Random hexamers were used to reverse transcribe the RNA input (0.5 to 1 ug). TCRdb used MiXCR to reprocess the immunoSEQ multiplex PCR reads, holding one entry per CDR3 protein. The table lists some 200,000 distinct CDR3 sequences, 75% to 95% of them singletons. Sequences were obtained from CD4+ T cells from PBMCs. The sequence derives from a human donor with Susac syndrome. V gene TRBV7-9 combines with J gene TRBJ2-1; D is perhaps TRBD1 (5 bases). The CDR3 spells CASSLGQGNEQFF. The CDR3 DNA follows: TGTGCCAGCAGCTTAGGGCAGGGCAATGAGCAGTTCTTC.